This T cell receptor beta chain was found in a study of STAT3 mutations in large granular lymphocyte leukemia (dated by TCRdb to the late 2010s). The study in broad terms: Roughly half of the T-LGLL patients who were sequenced longitudinally carried canonical activating STAT3 mutations. On average, sequencing was done at more than 3 time points per patient, with the number of samplings ranging from 2 to 8. From an initial cohort of 207 LGL patients, approximately 17 representative T-LGLL cases were chosen for longitudinal sequencing of TCRbeta and STAT3. A couple of patients with natural killer LGL leukemia were also sequenced longitudinally as controls within the study. Over half of the T-LGLL patients were given one or more immunosuppressive therapy regimens, and 40% of the treated patients had a hematologic response. To reconstruct clonal hierarchy and dynamics, serial deep sequencing of TCRbeta CDR3 and STAT3 was performed in patients with T-cell large granular lymphocyte leukemia. Points the paper makes about the study in general: Because codominant clonotypes persisted in some patients, a small but highly pathogenic clone may have been missed. Because no samples were available when a clone first appeared, clonal expansion was inferred from samplings taken at other points. At least one immunodominant TCRbeta clonotype was identified in every T-LGLL patient, and multiple immunodominant subclonotypes were identified in about half of the T-LGLL patients. The burden of the dominant TCR clone was higher than the STAT3 mutant burden in several patients, which suggests that the STAT3 mutation arose secondarily inside a clone that had already expanded. Linking therapy response to changes in TCR clonal burden was complicated by variable intervals between samplings and by differing treatment regimens. TCR clonotype switching after therapy was observed in 6 of 18 patients, and all newly emerging clones were found to be STAT3 wild type.

TCRbeta libraries were sequenced on an Illumina MiSeq, averaging about 40,773 productive templates per sample. Multiplex PCR amplification was used to generate TCRbeta CDR3 libraries with the immunoSEQ assay. The published analysis was carried out like this. Following a previously defined approach, repertoire diversity was calculated, and values close to 0 point to extremely monoclonal samples. TCRdb obtained this table from immuneACCESS and retained in-frame rearrangements with V and J assigned. These tables miss some clones; where compared with another copy, unresolved V genes account for less than half of the shortfall, and the remainder is unexplained. The DNA gave D and trimming, while V, J and clone size come from that table. The sample table contains over 10,000 clones; only one count was recorded for about 76% of them. The top ten hold 45% to 50% of the sample. DNA was extracted from blood mononuclear cells, and the same DNA was used for both TCR and STAT3 sequencing.

From the cysteine through the phenylalanine, the CDR3 covers 15 amino acids. CDR3 DNA only is kept here, 45 bases in frame from base 1. The CDR1 and CDR2 encoded by the germline V gene (reference sequence) are GTSNPN and SVGIG. V loses 0 bases, J loses 4 bases, and the germline ends lie 15 bases apart. As to this clone: It lacks a known antigen. Base-call qualities are not available, and no considerably larger clone is one nucleotide away.

The chain is assembled from TRBV30 and TRBJ1-1; a tentative D match to TRBD1 spans 5 bases. What was sequenced was peripheral blood mononuclear cells. The source of this sequence is a man in his 60s with T-cell large granular lymphocyte leukemia. Some clones in this sample may be carry-over from other donors' samples. The age is the age at diagnosis. The CDR3 region: CAWSVGTLGFTEAFF. In nucleotide form, the sequence is TGTGCCTGGAGTGTGGGGACGTTAGGGTTCACTGAAGCTTTCTTT.